This T cell receptor beta chain emerged from a study of blood T cells in healthy people across ages. The germline gives CDR1 LGHNA, CDR2 YNFKEQ. V was pared by 4 bases and J by 9 bases, with 13 bases between. This CDR3 region has 13 residues. This clonotype has a handful of counts. Sample-barcoded 5' priming and a J-beta primer mix drove a second PCR of roughly 7 to 11 cycles. TCRdb itself ran the 5' RACE reads through MiXCR, one entry per CDR3 protein. The data show about 800,000 distinct CDR3 sequences, just under 25% seen once. Another study also made use of these data, one on T cells of mothers and their children.

What was sequenced was blood. The source of this sequence is a boy younger than 18 in good health. The chain couples TRBV4-2 to TRBJ1-5; D unclear. CDR3 residues: CASSPARVGPQHF. Written as DNA, the CDR3 is TGTGCCAGCAGCCCGGCGAGGGTGGGGCCCCAGCATTTT.